This T cell receptor beta chain was sequenced during a study of blood T cell repertoires in COVID-19. There are 15 residues in the CDR3. CDR1 and CDR2 from the germline V gene are SNHLY and FYNNEI. The V and J ends lost 3 bases and 2 bases, in that order; junction bases with no gene match: 3. Clones were sequenced by immunoSEQ multiplex PCR, and TCRdb holds only the in-frame ones, with some missing. The repertoire has about 41,000 clones, about 90% of them found once; the top ten carry around 4%. The chain has TRBV2 and TRBJ1-5; 8 bases align to TRBD1. Sequenced material: peripheral blood. The receptor's source is a man aged 55 to 70 with acute or convalescent COVID-19. CDR3 residues: CASSDLTGGNQPQHF. DNA for the CDR3: TGTGCCAGCAGTGACTTGACAGGGGGCAATCAGCCCCAGCATTTT.